The present entry profiles one T cell receptor (beta chain) with its context. Antigen unknown. The method was immunoSEQ multiplex PCR; TCRdb's version includes in-frame clones alone and lacks a portion of them. The table has just under 50,000 clones, 84% seen once. This sample stems from a study of graft-versus-host responses after intestinal transplantation. General observations from the study: Peak circulating GvH clone levels were associated with early post-transplant HvG declines. Recipient marrow contained GvH clones, some of which appeared first in ileum or blood. Allograft graft-versus-host to host-versus-graft clonal ratios ran high in patients with graft-donor T cell macrochimerism.

Germline V gives CDR1 LNHDA, CDR2 SQIVND (reference sequence). The CDR3 is 12 residues long. The germline V and J ends were trimmed by 4 bases and 6 bases, with 10 bases remaining between them. The receptor was isolated from a human donor who was the organ donor for an intestinal transplant. The material sequenced was unstimulated CD4+ T cells sorted from spleen or lymph node cells, taken before transplant. The gene calls are TRBV19 and TRBJ2-7; perhaps TRBD1 as D (5 bases). DNA for the CDR3: TGTGCCAGTAGTAAGCTAGACAGCGAGCAGTACTTC. Translated: CASSKLDSEQYF.